Listed below are T cell receptor beta chains from one sample, sequenced in a study of blood T cell repertoires in COVID-19. Profiling relied on immunoSEQ multiplex PCR, and the TCRdb table lists in-frame clones only, not all of them. The table has approximately 100,000 clones, around four fifths seen once. The specimen sequenced was peripheral blood. The receptors derive from a man aged 60 to 75 with acute or convalescent COVID-19. The conserved cysteine and the conserved F or W are not part of the CDR3 here.

v_gene	j_gene	CDR3aa
TRBV7-2	TRBJ1-5	ASSVAGSNQPQH
TRBV19	TRBJ2-3	ASQDRGRGTDTQY
TRBV19	TRBJ1-5	ASKGQGSQPQH
TRBV19	TRBJ1-6	ASSIGTPNSPLH
TRBV28	TRBJ2-2	ASTQTPNTGELF
TRBV28	TRBJ1-5	ASSWTGDQPQH
TRBV3-1/TRBV3-2	TRBJ1-1	ASSQGGGEAF
TRBV7-2	TRBJ2-1	ASSFPQAEQF
TRBV18	TRBJ2-5	ASSPKTQETQY
TRBV19	TRBJ1-5	ASSISDEIVH